Listed here are 11 T cell receptor beta chains from one sample, sequenced in a study of CD8 T cells in Susac syndrome. Random-hexamer reverse transcription was applied to about 0.45 to 1 ug RNA. A single record per CDR3 protein comes from TCRdb applying MiXCR to the immunoSEQ multiplex PCR reads. The sample comprises 350,000 to 550,000 distinct CDR3 sequences, roughly 85% of which are singletons, and 0.12% rests with the top ten. The sample comprised CD8+ T cells from PBMCs. Every receptor here comes from a human donor with multiple sclerosis.

The V call is TRBV4-1, the J call TRBJ2-7, with D possibly matching TRBD1 (7 bases). The CDR3 is 15 residues long. CDR1 MGHRA and CDR2 YSYEKL come from the germline V gene. Trimming cost V 1 base and J 4 bases, with 14 bases left between them. The CDR3 coding sequence is TGCGCCAGCAGCCAAGGGTGGGCAGGGGGGTACGAGCAGTACTTC. This sequence encodes CASSQGWAGGYEQYF.

A single count supports this clonotype. The chain recombines TRBV27 with TRBJ2-7, with D perhaps TRBD1 or TRBD2 (6 bases each). Per the germline V gene, CDR1 is MNHEY and CDR2 is SMNVEV (reference sequence). V was clipped by 5 bases and J by 10 bases, with 12 bases between them. The CDR3 contains 11 residues. The chain's CDR3 is CASSDGGTQYF. CDR3 nucleotide sequence: TGTGCCAGCAGTGACGGAGGGACACAGTACTTC.

The gene calls are TRBV27 and TRBJ2-7, with TRBD2 matching over 7 bases. The germline V gene has CDR1 MNHEY and CDR2 SMNVEV (reference sequence). The CDR3 contains 15 residues. The trim removed 2 bases at V and 0 bases at J, leaving 4 bases unmatched. The CDR3 DNA reads TGTGCCAGCAGTTTACTGGGGGGGACCTCCTACGAGCAGTACTTC. It specifies CASSLLGGTSYEQYF.

The gene calls are TRBV19 and TRBJ1-4; 7 bases agree with TRBD1. V lost 4 bases to trimming and J lost 5 bases; unmatched junction nucleotides: 13. CDR3 length equals 17 residues. Per the germline V gene, CDR1 is LNHDA and CDR2 is SQIVND (reference sequence). CDR3 nucleotides: TGTGCCAGTAGTACCGCATCCGACAGGGAAGGAAATGAAAAACTGTTTTTT. Its protein product is CASSTASDREGNEKLFF.

In its sample, this clonotype was seen once. The chain is built from TRBV4-1 and TRBJ2-7, with TRBD2 matching over 8 bases. CDR3 length: 17 amino acids. The J segment lost 2 bases and the V segment lost 4 bases, leaving 13 bases of the junction unmatched. The germline gives CDR1 MGHRA, CDR2 YSYEKL. The CDR3 region is CASSLPGGSGTTYEQYF. CDR3 in DNA: TGCGCCAGCAGCCTCCCTGGAGGTAGCGGGACCACCTACGAGCAGTACTTC.

The chain has TRBV5-5 and TRBJ2-1; weak D call: TRBD2 (5 bases). There are 13 residues in the CDR3. V lost 4 bases and J lost 6, with 11 bases in between. Germline CDR1 is SGHKS and CDR2 is YYEKEE (reference sequence). CDR3 DNA: TGTGCCAGCAGCCCCAAACTAGGCAATGAGCAGTTCTTC. Translating gives CASSPKLGNEQFF.

A remark on this clonotype: Lacking the conserved final phenylalanine or tryptophan, this CDR3 likely reflects a read error. The chain has TRBV18 and TRBJ1-1; 9 bases are shared with TRBD1. The J segment lost 5 bases and the V segment lost 3 bases, leaving 10 bases of the junction unmatched. The CDR3 is 16 amino acids. Germline CDR1 KGHSH, CDR2 LQKENI. The CDR3 reads CASSPRAGQGRTEAFS. For the CDR3, the DNA is TGTGCCAGCTCACCGCGCGCGGGACAGGGTCGGACTGAAGCTTTCTCT.

This chain uses TRBV4-2 with TRBJ2-7; TRBD2 might be the D (6 bases). The CDR3 is 13 residues long. CDR1 is LGHNA, CDR2 YNFKEQ, per germline. Between the trimmed V and J ends, which lost 6 bases and 2 bases, there was a span of 11 bases. The DNA of the CDR3 is TGTGCCAGCAGTCCGGGACTCACCTACGAGCAGTACTTC. Its translation: CASSPGLTYEQYF.

The chain joins TRBV28 to TRBJ2-7; D is unclear. The CDR3 extends over 12 amino acids. Germline CDR1 MDHEN, CDR2 SYDVKM. Trimming shortened V by 6 bases and J by 3 bases, and 9 bases separated the two germline ends. For the CDR3, the DNA is TGTGCCAGCAGGAACAGTCACTACGAGCAGTACTTC. It specifies CASRNSHYEQYF.

This chain uses TRBV28 with TRBJ2-7, with 11 positions matching TRBD1. J gave up 0 bases and V 5 bases, and 12 bases lay outside the gene matches. Germline V gives CDR1 MDHEN, CDR2 SYDVKM. This CDR3 spans 18 amino acids. This CDR3 reads CASSPSRTGGTSSYEQYF. The CDR3, as DNA: TGTGCCAGCAGTCCATCTAGGACAGGGGGCACTAGCTCCTACGAGCAGTACTTC.

CDR3 in amino acids: CASSQAGERDTQYF. The CDR3 DNA reads as TGCGCCAGCAGCCAAGCGGGGGAGCGAGATACGCAGTATTTT. The genes are TRBV4-1 and TRBJ2-3; tentative D call: TRBD2 (6 bases). The CDR3 is made up of 14 amino acids. V was shortened by 1 base and J by 5 bases, with 10 bases between the two germline ends. CDR1 MGHRA and CDR2 YSYEKL come from the germline V gene.